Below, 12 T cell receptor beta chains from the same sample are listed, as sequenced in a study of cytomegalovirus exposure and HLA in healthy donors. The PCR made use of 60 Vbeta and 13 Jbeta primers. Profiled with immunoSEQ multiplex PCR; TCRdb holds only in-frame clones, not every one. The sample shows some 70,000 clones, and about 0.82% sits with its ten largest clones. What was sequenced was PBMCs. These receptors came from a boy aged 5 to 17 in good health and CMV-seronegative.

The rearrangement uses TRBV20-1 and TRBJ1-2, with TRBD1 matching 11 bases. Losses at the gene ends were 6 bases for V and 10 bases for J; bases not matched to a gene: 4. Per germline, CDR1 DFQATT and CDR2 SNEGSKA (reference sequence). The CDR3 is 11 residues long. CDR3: CSAGQGVTYTF. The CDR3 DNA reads TGCAGTGCGGGACAGGGGGTTACCTACACCTTC.

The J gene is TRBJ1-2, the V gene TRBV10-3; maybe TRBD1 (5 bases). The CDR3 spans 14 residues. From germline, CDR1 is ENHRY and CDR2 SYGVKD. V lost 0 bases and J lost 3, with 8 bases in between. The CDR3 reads CAISESGGDYGYTF. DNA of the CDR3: TGTGCCATCAGTGAGTCTGGAGGGGACTATGGCTACACCTTC.

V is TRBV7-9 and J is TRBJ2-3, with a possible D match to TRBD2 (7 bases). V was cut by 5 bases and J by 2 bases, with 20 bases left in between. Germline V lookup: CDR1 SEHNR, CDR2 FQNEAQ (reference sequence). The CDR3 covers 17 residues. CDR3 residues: CASSLTLWRGLTDTQYF. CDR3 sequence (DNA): TGTGCCAGCAGCCTTACCCTCTGGCGGGGGCTCACAGATACGCAGTATTTT.

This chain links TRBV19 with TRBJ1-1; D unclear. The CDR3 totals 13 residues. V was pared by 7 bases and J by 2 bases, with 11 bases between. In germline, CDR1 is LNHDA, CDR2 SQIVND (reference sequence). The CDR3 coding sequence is TGTGCCAGTACCAACTTTCTAAACACTGAAGCTTTCTTT. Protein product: CASTNFLNTEAFF.

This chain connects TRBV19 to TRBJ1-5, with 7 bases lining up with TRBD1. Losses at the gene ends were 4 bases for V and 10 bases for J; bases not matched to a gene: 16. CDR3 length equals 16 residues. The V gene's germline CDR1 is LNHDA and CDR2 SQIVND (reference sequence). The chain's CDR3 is CASSTTGQPYGFPQHF. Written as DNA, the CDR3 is TGTGCCAGTAGTACAACGGGACAGCCTTACGGTTTCCCCCAGCATTTT. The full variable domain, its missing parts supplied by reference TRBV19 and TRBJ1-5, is DGGITQSPKYLFRKEGQNVTLSCEQNLNHDAMYWYRQDPGQGLRLIYYSQIVNDFQKGDIAEGYSVSREKKESFPLTVTSAQKNPTAFYLCASSTTGQPYGFPQHFGDGTRLSIL.

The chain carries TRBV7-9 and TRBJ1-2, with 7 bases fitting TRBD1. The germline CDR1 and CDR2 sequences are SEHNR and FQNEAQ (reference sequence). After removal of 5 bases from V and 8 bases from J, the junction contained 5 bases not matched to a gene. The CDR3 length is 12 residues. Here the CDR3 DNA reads TGTGCCAGCAGCGGCTTAGGGGGCGGCTACACCTTC. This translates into CASSGLGGGYTF.

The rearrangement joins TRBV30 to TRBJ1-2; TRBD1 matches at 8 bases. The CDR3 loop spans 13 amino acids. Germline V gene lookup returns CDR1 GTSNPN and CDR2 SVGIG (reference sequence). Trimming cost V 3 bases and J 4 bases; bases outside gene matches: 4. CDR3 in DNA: TGTGCCTGGAGCGGGACAGGACCCTATGGCTACACCTTC. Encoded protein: CAWSGTGPYGYTF.

CDR3 bases: TGTGCCAGTACAGGCGGGGGAGAAGAGACCCAGTACTTC. Protein sequence: CASTGGGEETQYF. The rearrangement uses TRBV19 and TRBJ2-5; 7 bases are shared with TRBD2. The CDR3 runs to 13 residues. Germline trimming cut 7 bases from V and 3 bases from J; bases unmatched to any gene: 5. CDR1 is LNHDA and CDR2 is SQIVND in the germline V gene (reference sequence). Combining the CDR3 with reference TRBV19 and TRBJ2-5 gives the whole variable domain DGGITQSPKYLFRKEGQNVTLSCEQNLNHDAMYWYRQDPGQGLRLIYYSQIVNDFQKGDIAEGYSVSREKKESFPLTVTSAQKNPTAFYLCASTGGGEETQYFGPGTRLLVL.

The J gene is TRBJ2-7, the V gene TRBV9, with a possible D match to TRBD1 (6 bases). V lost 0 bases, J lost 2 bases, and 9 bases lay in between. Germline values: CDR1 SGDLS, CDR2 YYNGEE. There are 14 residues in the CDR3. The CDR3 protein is CASSVDKGAYEQYF. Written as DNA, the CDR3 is TGTGCCAGCAGCGTAGACAAGGGGGCCTACGAGCAGTACTTC.

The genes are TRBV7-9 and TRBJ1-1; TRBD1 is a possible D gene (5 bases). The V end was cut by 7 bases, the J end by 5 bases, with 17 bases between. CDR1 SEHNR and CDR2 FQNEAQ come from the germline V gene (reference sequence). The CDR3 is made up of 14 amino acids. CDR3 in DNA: TGTGCCAGCACCCAATTGGGCACAGGAACTGAAGCTTTCTTT. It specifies CASTQLGTGTEAFF.

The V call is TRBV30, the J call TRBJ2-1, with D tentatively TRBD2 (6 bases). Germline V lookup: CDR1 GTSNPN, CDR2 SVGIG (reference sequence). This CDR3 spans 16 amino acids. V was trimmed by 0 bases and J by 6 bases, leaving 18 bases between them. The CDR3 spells CAWSVLSLASSNEQFF. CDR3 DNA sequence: TGTGCCTGGAGTGTACTGTCACTAGCATCAAGCAATGAGCAGTTCTTC.

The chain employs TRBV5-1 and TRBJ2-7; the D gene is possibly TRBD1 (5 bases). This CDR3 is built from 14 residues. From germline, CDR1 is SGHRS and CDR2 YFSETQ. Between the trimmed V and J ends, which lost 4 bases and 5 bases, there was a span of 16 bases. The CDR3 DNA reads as TGCGCCAGCAGCCCAGGTAGGCAGGGCCACGAGCAGTACTTC. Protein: CASSPGRQGHEQYF.